The clone carrying this T cell receptor (beta chain) showed up just a few times. Its antigen is still unknown. This entry belongs to a study of vaccination and CD4 T cells after COVID-19. The time point: late sampling 161 to 241 days after vaccination in a few convalescent patients. Treatment given: approximately nine-day PBMC culture with coronavirus spike peptide pools or control peptides (ViraFEST assay). Cultured CD4+ T cells had their DNA profiled by the Oncomine TCR Beta short-read assay. In TCRdb, the PCR reads were re-called with MiXCR into one record per CDR3 protein. The sample shows roughly 25,000 distinct CDR3 sequences, about 30% of them seen only once. This sequence originates from a human donor who had recovered from COVID-19. Sequenced here: CD4+ T cells from blood, cultured in vitro, sampled about 7 months after SARS-CoV-2 vaccination.

CDR3 residues: CASTSLGGRGRFRSYEQYF. CDR3 nucleotide sequence: TGTGCCAGCACCTCTCTAGGGGGCAGGGGGCGCTTTCGGTCCTACGAGCAGTACTTC. V usage is TRBV28 and J usage is TRBJ2-7, with 8 bases lining up with TRBD1. CDR3 length: 19 amino acids. From germline, CDR1 is MDHEN and CDR2 SYDVKM. The V and J ends lost 7 bases and 1 base, in that order; junction bases with no gene match: 21.